Listed below are T cell receptor beta chains from one sample, sequenced in a study of cytomegalovirus exposure and HLA in healthy donors. The data were produced by immunoSEQ multiplex PCR, yet TCRdb's version contains in-frame clones alone and is incomplete. Counted here are over 150,000 clones, 79% occurring once; the ten biggest clones make up roughly 2%. The sequenced sample consisted of PBMCs. The receptor source for this set is a man in his forties in good health and CMV-seronegative. Both conserved end residues are part of each CDR3. The order of the fields is clone size, D gene, V gene, J gene, CDR3 DNA, CDR3 protein. A D gene is named only where the DNA matches it firmly. The size of a clone is reported for some rows only, either as once, few or many, or as a class for expanded clones.

.,.,TRBV15,TRBJ2-7,TGTGCCACCAGCAGTGTTGCGACGGGCTACGAGCAGTACTTC,CATSSVATGYEQYF
few,TRBD2,TRBV11-2,TRBJ2-5,TGTGCCAGCGCGACTAGCGGGAGAGAGACCCAGTACTTC,CASATSGRETQYF
.,TRBD2,TRBV11-3,TRBJ2-3,TGTGCCAGCACGTCTAAGATACTAGCGGGAGACACAGATACGCAGTATTTT,CASTSKILAGDTDTQYF
.,TRBD2,TRBV6-1,TRBJ2-1,TGTGCCAGCAGTGAAGGGGGGGGGAACCAGTTCTTC,CASSEGGGNQFF
.,TRBD2,TRBV29-1,TRBJ2-7,TGCAGCGTTGAAGACCCTACTAGCGGGAGGGAGAACGAGCAGTACTTC,CSVEDPTSGRENEQYF
.,TRBD1,TRBV7-2,TRBJ2-7,TGTGCCAGCAGCTTAGATAACAGGGGGAGGGAGCAGTACTTC,CASSLDNRGREQYF
.,.,TRBV4-2,TRBJ2-2,TGTGCCAGCAGCCAAACCGGGACACGAAACACCGGGGAGCTGTTTTTT,CASSQTGTRNTGELFF
.,TRBD1,TRBV11-2,TRBJ1-1,TGTGCCAGCAGCGTAAGAGGACAGGGGTCCCCTGAAGCTTTCTTT,CASSVRGQGSPEAFF
.,.,TRBV6-1,TRBJ1-3,TGTGCCAGCAGACAGAACTCTGGAAACACCATATATTTT,CASRQNSGNTIYF
.,.,TRBV21-1,TRBJ1-3,TGTGCCGGGCAGCTGGGCATCTCTGGAAACACCATATATTTT,CAGQLGISGNTIYF
.,TRBD2,TRBV29-1,TRBJ2-7,TGCAGCGTTGTAGCTAGCGGGAGACCCTTTGAGCAGTACTTC,CSVVASGRPFEQYF
.,TRBD1,TRBV7-8,TRBJ2-2,TGTGCCAGCAGCCTAATCAGGGGGACCAACACCGGGGAGCTGTTTTTT,CASSLIRGTNTGELFF
.,.,TRBV5-4,TRBJ2-3,TGTGCCAGCAGCTTGAGGACAGACACAGATACGCAGTATTTT,CASSLRTDTDTQYF
.,TRBD2,TRBV28,TRBJ2-1,TGTGCCAGCAGTTCTAGCGGGAGGTTTGAGCAGTTCTTC,CASSSSGRFEQFF
once,TRBD2,TRBV12-5,TRBJ2-1,TGTGCTAGTGGTTTGGACACCCGGACTAGCGGGGACAATGAGCAGTTCTTC,CASGLDTRTSGDNEQFF
.,TRBD1,TRBV4-3,TRBJ2-7,TGCGCCAGCAGCCAAGGATTTGGACAGGGGGCGGCCTACGAGCAGTACTTC,CASSQGFGQGAAYEQYF
.,.,TRBV5-1,TRBJ2-7,TGCGCCAGCAGCTTGTTGAGGGAGGCGGGGGAGCAGTACTTC,CASSLLREAGEQYF
.,TRBD1,TRBV25-1,TRBJ1-2,TGTGCCAGCAGTGAGAAGCCGGACAGGATGGGCTACACCTTC,CASSEKPDRMGYTF
once,.,TRBV19,TRBJ2-1,TGTGCCAGTAGTGTAGGAGTTGTGCAGGGCCTTTCCTACAATGAGCAGTTCTTC,CASSVGVVQGLSYNEQFF